The T cell receptor beta chain under discussion was sequenced for a study of graft-versus-host responses after intestinal transplantation. Produced via immunoSEQ multiplex PCR; TCRdb's table is partial and in-frame only. The repertoire holds approximately 82,000 clones, about nine tenths seen once, with roughly 0.1% in the top ten. On this clone: Antigen: not known. Germline and junction disagree at one end, which may indicate a read error.

Germline V CDR1 and CDR2: SQVTM, ANQGSEA. This CDR3 has 13 residues. The material was unstimulated CD4+ T cells sorted from spleen or lymph node cells, obtained before intestinal transplant. This clonotype originated in a human donor who received an intestinal transplant. The chain combines TRBV29-1 with TRBJ1-1; 8 bases agree with TRBD1. In DNA, the CDR3 is TGTGGGACGGGACAGGTCATGAACACTGAAGCTTTCTTT. It encodes CGTGQVMNTEAFF.